Listed below are T cell receptor beta chains from one sample, sequenced in a study of CD8+CD57+ T cells in acquired aplastic anemia. TCRdb analysed the reads with MiXCR anew, one entry per CDR3 protein. The sample holds 89,000 or so distinct CDR3 sequences, around two thirds seen once. Sequencing was performed on sorted CD4+, CD8+, or CD8+CD57+ T cells (not recorded which) from PBMCs. These receptors were taken from a human donor with aplastic anemia. Each CDR3 is given with its conserved first and last residue. The D gene is left open where the match is weak. Clone size, where shown, is once, few, many, or a class for clones that have expanded.

clone_size,d_call,j_call,v_call,cdr3_aa,cdr3_nt
-,TRBD2,TRBJ2-7,TRBV10-3,CAISETGLAAGVYEQYF,TGTGCCATCAGTGAGACGGGCTTGGCGGCGGGGGTCTACGAGCAGTACTTC
-,-,TRBJ2-3,TRBV24-1,CATSDTGSTDTQYF,TGTGCCACCAGTGACACAGGTAGCACAGATACGCAGTATTTT
-,-,TRBJ2-2,TRBV10-3,CAISAGAGELFF,TGTGCCATCAGTGCGGGGGCCGGGGAGCTGTTTTTT
-,TRBD1,TRBJ1-1,TRBV29-1,CSVTDRGNTEAFF,TGCAGCGTAACTGACAGGGGGAACACTGAAGCTTTCTTT
-,-,TRBJ2-3,TRBV20-1,CSARAVSTDTQYF,TGCAGTGCCAGAGCGGTGAGCACAGATACGCAGTATTTT
-,TRBD1,TRBJ1-4,TRBV10-3,CAIQHDRAEKLFF,TGTGCCATCCAACATGACAGGGCCGAAAAACTGTTTTTT
few,-,TRBJ2-7,TRBV19,CASSLDSTYEQYF,TGTGCCAGTAGCTTGGACAGCACCTACGAGCAGTACTTC
-,-,TRBJ2-5,TRBV18,CASSPPSRMETQYF,TGTGCCAGCTCACCACCATCCAGGATGGAGACCCAGTACTTC
-,-,TRBJ1-1,TRBV20-1,CSARPQGQAFF,TGCAGTGCTAGACCGCAGGGCCAAGCTTTCTTT
-,TRBD2,TRBJ2-5,TRBV7-2,CASSPSWTSGLETQYF,TGTGCCAGCAGCCCAAGCTGGACTAGCGGACTAGAGACCCAGTACTTC
-,-,TRBJ2-1,TRBV7-9,CASSRGGQAKFF,TGTGCCAGCAGCCGCGGGGGACAGGCGAAGTTCTTC
-,-,TRBJ1-6,TRBV4-1,CASSQAYSYNSPLHF,TGCGCCAGCAGCCAAGCCTACTCCTATAATTCACCCCTCCACTTT
-,-,TRBJ1-5,TRBV20-1,CSARGSEYSNQPQHF,TGCAGTGCTAGGGGTTCAGAGTATAGCAATCAGCCCCAGCATTTT
-,-,TRBJ2-7,TRBV28,CASSTRGFIEQYF,TGTGCCAGCAGTACACGAGGTTTTATCGAGCAGTACTTC
-,TRBD2,TRBJ2-5,TRBV20-1,CSPKVASGGSYETQYF,TGCAGTCCTAAAGTAGCTAGCGGGGGAAGCTACGAGACCCAGTACTTC
-,-,TRBJ1-6,TRBV20-1,CSANGVRSPLHF,TGCAGTGCTAATGGGGTTCGTTCACCCCTCCACTTT
once,TRBD2,TRBJ2-2,TRBV2,CASRPLGLAGGTGELFF,TGTGCCAGCAGACCCCTTGGACTAGCGGGAGGCACCGGGGAGCTGTTTTTT
-,-,TRBJ2-7,TRBV10-3,CAISDSKAYEQYF,TGTGCCATCAGTGACAGCAAAGCCTACGAGCAGTACTTC
-,TRBD1,TRBJ2-3,TRBV29-1,CSVDRSGQATQYF,TGCAGCGTTGACCGCTCGGGACAGGCCACGCAGTATTTT
few,-,TRBJ2-5,TRBV24-1,CATSARQAQETQYF,TGTGCCACCAGTGCTCGGCAGGCGCAAGAGACCCAGTACTTC
-,-,TRBJ1-1,TRBV10-2,CASSPDGEGYTEAFF,TGCGCCAGCAGTCCCGACGGTGAGGGGTACACTGAAGCTTTCTTT
-,-,TRBJ2-5,TRBV2,CASLGTKETQYF,TGTGCCAGCCTCGGGACGAAAGAGACCCAGTACTTC
-,-,TRBJ1-2,TRBV2,CASTESRGYTF,TGTGCCAGCACGGAGAGTCGTGGCTACACCTTC
-,-,TRBJ1-1,TRBV5-1,CASSLTPNTEAFF,TGCGCCAGCAGCTTGACCCCGAACACTGAAGCTTTCTTT
-,-,TRBJ2-3,TRBV20-1,CSARDGLAGDTQYF,TGCAGTGCTAGAGATGGGCTAGCAGGAGATACGCAGTATTTT
-,TRBD2,TRBJ2-5,TRBV7-9,CTSRPPSGQETRYF,TGTACCAGCAGACCTCCTAGCGGCCAAGAGACCCGGTACTTC
-,TRBD1,TRBJ2-7,TRBV24-1,CATSDFQQGAYEQYF,TGTGCCACCAGTGATTTCCAACAGGGGGCCTACGAGCAGTACTTC
-,TRBD2,TRBJ2-5,TRBV6-5,CASSYSRLAGGGETQYF,TGTGCCAGCAGTTACTCGAGGCTAGCGGGGGGTGGGGAGACCCAGTACTTC
-,TRBD2,TRBJ2-7,TRBV2,CASRSGTSGRGGEQYF,TGTGCCAGCAGATCCGGGACTAGCGGGAGGGGGGGCGAGCAGTACTTC
-,-,TRBJ2-7,TRBV7-6,CASSQLTGKYEQYF,TGCGCCAGCAGCCAATTAACAGGGAAGTACGAGCAATACTTC
-,TRBD2,TRBJ2-7,TRBV2,CASGWTSGGYEQYF,TGTGCCAGCGGGTGGACTAGCGGGGGCTACGAGCAGTACTTC
-,TRBD1,TRBJ1-6,TRBV19,CASSITGDSPLHF,TGTGCCAGTAGTATTACAGGGGATTCACCCCTCCACTTT
few,-,TRBJ1-1,TRBV2,CASFSATEAFF,TGTGCCAGCTTCTCGGCCACTGAAGCTTTCTTT
-,TRBD2,TRBJ2-7,TRBV19,CASSWGGGLNYEQYF,TGTGCCAGTAGTTGGGGCGGGGGGCTGAACTACGAGCAGTACTTC
-,-,TRBJ1-2,TRBV24-1,CATSDQIGYGYTF,TGTGCCACCAGTGACCAGATAGGCTATGGCTACACCTTC
-,-,TRBJ2-7,TRBV24-1,CATSDSVEQYF,TGTGCCACCAGTGATAGCGTCGAGCAGTACTTC
many,TRBD1,TRBJ2-4,TRBV24-1,CATSGDRGGGIQYF,TGTGCCACCAGTGGGGACAGGGGGGGAGGCATTCAGTACTTC
-,-,TRBJ2-3,TRBV15,CATSRESRGTDTQYF,TGTGCCACCAGCAGAGAAAGTCGCGGCACAGATACGCAGTATTTT
once,TRBD1,TRBJ1-1,TRBV19,CATGTGMDTEAFF,TGTGCCACCGGGACAGGGATGGACACTGAAGCTTTCTTT
-,TRBD2,TRBJ2-5,TRBV29-1,CRVWGRAETQYF,TGCCGCGTTTGGGGGAGGGCAGAGACCCAGTACTTC
-,-,TRBJ1-6,TRBV2,CASSPWTFYNSPLHF,TGTGCCAGCAGCCCTTGGACATTTTATAATTCACCCCTCCACTTT
-,-,TRBJ1-6,TRBV19,CASTGSSNSPLHF,TGTGCCAGTACCGGCAGCTCAAATTCACCCCTCCACTTT
-,TRBD2,TRBJ2-3,TRBV6-1,CASSGGTSGGTDTQYF,TGTGCCAGCAGTGGGGGGACTAGCGGGGGCACAGATACGCAGTATTTT
-,TRBD1,TRBJ1-1,TRBV29-1,CSVVRQGRGAEAFF,TGCAGCGTTGTTCGACAGGGGCGAGGGGCTGAAGCTTTCTTT
-,-,TRBJ2-1,TRBV19,CASSTPGLDNEQFF,TGTGCCAGTAGTACCCCGGGACTTGACAATGAGCAGTTCTTC
-,-,TRBJ2-7,TRBV7-9,CASSLTTSYEQYF,TGTGCCAGCAGCTTGACAACCTCCTACGAGCAGTACTTC
-,-,TRBJ1-1,TRBV4-1,CASSHRDFEAFF,TGCGCCAGCAGCCACAGGGACTTTGAAGCTTTCTTT
once,TRBD2,TRBJ2-7,TRBV24-1,CASSLQLAGGPYEQYF,TGTGCCAGCAGCCTTCAACTAGCGGGGGGGCCCTACGAGCAGTACTTC